This T cell receptor (beta chain) was captured by sequencing in a study of STAT5B mutations in CD4+ large granular lymphocyte leukemia. Original processing methods: The detection floor for productive clonotype frequency was 2.59 x 10-5. The data were produced by immunoSEQ multiplex PCR, yet TCRdb's version contains in-frame clones alone and is incomplete. The DNA gave D and trimming, while V, J and clone size come from that table. The sample consists of more than 30,000 clones, roughly nine tenths of them appearing once. A word on this clone: The antigen remains unidentified.

General study points: Top patient clones used TRBV06 genes more often: 8/27 versus 2/35 in controls. Patient CD4-sorted repertoires stayed more clonal than healthy ones after leukemic-clone removal. No patients shared main leukemic clonotypes, though roughly 25% appeared at low frequency elsewhere.

The germline gives CDR1 MNHNY, CDR2 SVGAGI (reference sequence). The CDR3 extends over 16 amino acids. V shed 2 bases, J shed 3 bases, and the junction held 6 bases outside the gene matches. The receptor's source is a human donor in good health. J is TRBJ2-3 and V is TRBV6-6, with 9 bases identical to TRBD1. The source material was CD4+ T cells from blood buffy coats. The CDR3 DNA sequence: TGTGCCAGCAGTTACCCATCCGGGACAGGGACAGATACGCAGTATTTT. This translates into CASSYPSGTGTDTQYF.